The entry that follows covers one TCR beta chain sequence. The data were produced by immunoSEQ multiplex PCR, yet TCRdb's version contains in-frame clones alone and is incomplete. The sample carries 30,000 to 40,000 clones, 82% recorded once. The V end was cut by 6 bases, the J end by 7 bases, with 16 bases between. This CDR3 contains 13 residues. CDR1 SGHRS and CDR2 YFSETQ come from the germline V gene. This sample is part of a study of OX40 agonist ivuxolimab in advanced cancers. This receptor was obtained from an adult with an advanced solid tumor such as melanoma, head and neck, liver or kidney cancer. The chain combines TRBV5-1 with TRBJ1-2; D is possibly TRBD1 (5 bases). The starting material was CD4+ or CD8+ T cells sorted from blood, obtained in a trial of the OX40 agonist ivuxolimab. The CDR3 sequence is CASTAGAELGYTF. CDR3 in DNA: TGCGCCAGCACCGCCGGGGCAGAACTTGGCTACACCTTC.